The sequence of this T cell receptor (beta chain) was determined in a study of blood T cell repertoires in COVID-19 (dated by TCRdb to the early 2020s). Broadly, across the study: Samples from collaborators originated in the United States, Italy and Spain and spanned both the acute and convalescent phases of COVID-19. Nearly every sample came with metadata listing a de-identified subject ID, COVID-19 status, age in years and sex. Samples came from the ongoing ImmuneRACE study (first 160 participants) plus 1,254 subjects from 6 global collaborators. Where available, HLA class I and class II types were taken from metadata supplied by the sample provider and were not determined by assay-based typing. The material from the prospective study consisted of cDNA or gDNA derived from T cells, B-cell-depleted T cells, or PBMCs. The dataset comprised deeply sampled blood TCRbeta repertoires from subjects exposed to, actively infected with, or recovered from COVID-19. The repertoires were released in a freely available public database meant as a resource for research on the immune response to SARS-CoV-2.

On this clone: The specificity of this receptor is unknown. The sample holds no much larger clone one base away, and base qualities are not on file.

In Seattle, one collaborating source enrolled patients while the infection was active and tracked those patients longitudinally over the course of disease. The collaborating institutions used their own protocols to collect whole blood in K2EDTA tubes. For TCRbeta analysis, collaborator samples were shipped as frozen whole blood, as isolated PBMCs, or as DNA extracted from either sample type. On the study overall, not on this receptor specifically: The amount of clinical and demographic metadata varied by source and participant and was provided uncurated.

The immunoSEQ Assay, a bias-controlled multiplex PCR, was used to amplify TCRbeta CDR3 regions from genomic DNA. In the paper's pipeline: The number of nucleated cells in each sample was estimated from the amplification of reference gene primers within the assay. To quantify the absolute abundance of each unique TCRbeta CDR3 rearrangement, sequence reads were collapsed and filtered. For each sample, productive Simpson clonality was calculated as the square root of Simpson's diversity index across productive rearrangements. TCRdb's version of the immuneACCESS table is confined to in-frame rearrangements and falls short of the full clone set. An unresolved V gene accounts for under half of the shortfall where checked; the remainder is of unknown origin. V, J and clone size derive from that table, while D and trimming were established from the DNA sequence. This sample has roughly 90,000 clones in its table, and about 85% of those were observed once. Approximately 2.8% of the sample belongs to the ten largest clones.

The receptor was derived from a woman over 75 with COVID-19, enrolled during active disease. Material: peripheral blood.

The nucleotide sequence is TGTGCCAGCAGCAAAACAGGGAGCGAGCAGTACTTC. Its protein is CASSKTGSEQYF. The V and J genes are TRBV9 and TRBJ2-7; a tentative D match to TRBD1 spans 6 bases. The CDR3 covers 12 residues, taking in both the cysteine and the phenylalanine. Only the CDR3 region is kept as DNA, spanning 36 bases read in frame from base 1. The germline V gene gives CDR1 as SGDLS and CDR2 as YYNGEE. Trimming at the junction amounts to 4 bases on V and 6 bases on J, and the germline ends lie 11 bases apart.